These T cell receptor beta chains were read from a single sample in a study of T cells in localized non-small cell lung cancer. Assay: immunoSEQ multiplex PCR; the TCRdb copy retains only in-frame clones and omits some. Found here are 20,000 to 30,000 clones, approximately 88% of them singletons; the top ten hold around 5.7%. Sequenced here: PBMCs, sampled before any cancer treatment. Every receptor here comes from a man aged 40-75 years with stage II lung adenocarcinoma. The CDR3 runs from the conserved cysteine through the conserved F or W. D genes are given only for firm matches. Clone size, where shown, is once, few, many, or a class for clones that have expanded.

D: -; size: -; J: TRBJ2-5; V: TRBV28; CDR3: CASSLVAQETQYF; DNA: TGTGCCAGCAGTTTAGTAGCGCAAGAGACCCAGTACTTC
D: -; size: -; J: TRBJ2-1; V: TRBV10-1; CDR3: CASSEEGFNEQFF; DNA: TGCGCCAGCAGTGAAGAGGGGTTCAATGAGCAGTTCTTC
D: -; size: -; J: TRBJ1-2; V: TRBV4-1; CDR3: CASSQDISAGLNYGYTF; DNA: TGCGCCAGCAGCCAAGATATCAGCGCGGGGCTTAACTATGGCTACACCTTC
D: -; size: -; J: TRBJ2-7; V: TRBV18; CDR3: CASSPPRAQVGSYEQYF; DNA: TGTGCCAGCTCACCACCGCGAGCACAGGTGGGCTCCTACGAGCAGTACTTC
D: -; size: -; J: TRBJ1-1; V: TRBV7-2; CDR3: CASSDDMNTEAFF; DNA: TGTGCCAGCAGTGATGACATGAACACTGAAGCTTTCTTT
D: -; size: -; J: TRBJ1-2; V: TRBV6-1; CDR3: CASETGANYGYTF; DNA: TGTGCCAGCGAGACAGGCGCAAACTATGGCTACACCTTC
D: -; size: -; J: TRBJ1-2; V: TRBV6-1; CDR3: CASSEARNYGYTF; DNA: TGTGCCAGCAGTGAAGCACGTAACTATGGCTACACCTTC
D: -; size: once; J: TRBJ1-1; V: TRBV10-3; CDR3: CAIRGPIPGGGTEAFF; DNA: TGTGCCATCAGAGGACCAATCCCGGGTGGGGGCACTGAAGCTTTCTTT
D: -; size: -; J: TRBJ1-1; V: TRBV5-8; CDR3: CASSLVRGARTEAFF; DNA: TGTGCCAGCAGCTTGGTGAGGGGCGCGAGGACTGAAGCTTTCTTT
D: -; size: -; J: TRBJ1-6; V: TRBV28; CDR3: CASSFGRLYNSPLHF; DNA: TGTGCCAGCAGTTTCGGAAGGCTTTATAATTCACCCCTCCACTTT
D: -; size: -; J: TRBJ2-7; V: TRBV4-3; CDR3: CASSQAVARTYEQYF; DNA: TGCGCCAGCAGCCAAGCGGTAGCCAGGACCTACGAGCAGTACTTC
D: -; size: -; J: TRBJ1-3; V: TRBV11-2; CDR3: CASSLPSGNTIYF; DNA: TGTGCCAGCAGCCTCCCCTCTGGAAACACCATATATTTT
D: TRBD1; size: -; J: TRBJ2-5; V: TRBV5-4; CDR3: CATPTGDSQETQYF; DNA: TGTGCCACCCCGACAGGGGACTCGCAAGAGACCCAGTACTTC
D: TRBD1; size: -; J: TRBJ1-5; V: TRBV18; CDR3: CASSPPGQGPGGNQPQHF; DNA: TGTGCCAGCTCACCACCGGGACAGGGACCGGGGGGCAATCAGCCCCAGCATTTT
D: -; size: once; J: TRBJ1-4; V: TRBV18; CDR3: CASAPQGRNGEKLFF; DNA: TGTGCCAGCGCACCACAGGGACGTAATGGGGAAAAACTGTTTTTT
D: TRBD2; size: -; J: TRBJ2-1; V: TRBV19; CDR3: CASSKRTSGSNEQFF; DNA: TGTGCCAGTAGCAAAAGGACTAGCGGGTCCAATGAGCAGTTCTTC
D: -; size: -; J: TRBJ1-2; V: TRBV9; CDR3: CASSAAQWAGYTF; DNA: TGTGCCAGCAGCGCCGCACAGTGGGCTGGCTACACCTTC
D: TRBD2; size: -; J: TRBJ2-1; V: TRBV4-1; CDR3: CASSQPGLAGRNEQFF; DNA: TGCGCCAGCAGCCAACCCGGACTAGCGGGACGGAATGAGCAGTTCTTC
D: -; size: -; J: TRBJ2-3; V: TRBV6-5; CDR3: CASSRTSTADTQYF; DNA: TGTGCCAGCAGCCGTACTTCGACCGCAGATACGCAGTATTTT
D: -; size: -; J: TRBJ2-3; V: TRBV7-3; CDR3: CASSSLQGTDTQYF; DNA: TGTGCCAGCAGCTCGTTGCAGGGTACAGATACGCAGTATTTT
D: -; size: -; J: TRBJ1-1; V: TRBV21-1; CDR3: CASSKVPRDSNTEAFF; DNA: TGTGCCAGCAGCAAAGTCCCCAGGGACAGTAACACTGAAGCTTTCTTT
D: -; size: -; J: TRBJ1-2; V: TRBV18; CDR3: CASSPGRTHYGYTF; DNA: TGTGCCAGCTCACCGGGCCGGACCCACTATGGCTACACCTTC